This T cell receptor beta chain is from a study of blood T cell repertoires in COVID-19. Background on the study: Samples of COVID-19 (acute and convalescent) were obtained from the United States, Italy and Spain. PBMCs, B-cell-depleted T cells, or T cells were the source of the cDNA or gDNA that made up the material.

In the original workflow: Amplification of reference gene primers was used by the study to estimate nucleated cell counts. The method was immunoSEQ multiplex PCR; TCRdb's version includes in-frame clones alone and lacks a portion of them. V, J and clone size were drawn from that table, and D and trimming were deduced from the DNA. Of tens of thousands of clones detected, about 86% appear once; the ten largest clones hold around a fifth. The V and J ends lost 6 bases and 10 bases respectively, with 19 bases between them. This CDR3 has 13 amino acids. In germline, CDR1 is SGHDT, CDR2 YYEEEE. The sequencing sample was made of peripheral blood. The V and J genes are TRBV5-6 and TRBJ1-1, with D perhaps TRBD1 (5 bases). This TCR derives from a woman aged 80 or over in a cohort sampled during active or convalescent COVID-19. The chain's CDR3 is CASIMQGGGGAFF. CDR3 DNA: TGTGCCAGCATAATGCAGGGTGGCGGTGGAGCTTTCTTT.